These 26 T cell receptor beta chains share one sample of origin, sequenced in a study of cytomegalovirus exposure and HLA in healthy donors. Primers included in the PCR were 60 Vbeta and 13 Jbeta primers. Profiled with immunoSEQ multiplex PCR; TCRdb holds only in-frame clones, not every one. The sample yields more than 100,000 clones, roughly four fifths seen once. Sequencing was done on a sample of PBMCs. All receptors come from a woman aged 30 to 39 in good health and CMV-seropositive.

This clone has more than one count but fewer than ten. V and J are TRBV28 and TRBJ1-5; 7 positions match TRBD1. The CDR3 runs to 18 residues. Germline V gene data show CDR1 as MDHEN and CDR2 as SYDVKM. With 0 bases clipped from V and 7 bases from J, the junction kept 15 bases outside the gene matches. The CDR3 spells CASSLWSQGVGPRQPQHF. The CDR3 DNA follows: TGTGCCAGCAGTTTATGGTCGCAGGGGGTAGGACCGCGGCAGCCCCAGCATTTT.

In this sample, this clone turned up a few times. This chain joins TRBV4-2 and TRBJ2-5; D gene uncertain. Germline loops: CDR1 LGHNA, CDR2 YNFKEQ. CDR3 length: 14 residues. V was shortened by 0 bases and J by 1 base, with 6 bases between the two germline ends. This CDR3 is CASSQDRGQETQYF. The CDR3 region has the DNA TGTGCCAGCAGCCAAGATCGAGGCCAAGAGACCCAGTACTTC.

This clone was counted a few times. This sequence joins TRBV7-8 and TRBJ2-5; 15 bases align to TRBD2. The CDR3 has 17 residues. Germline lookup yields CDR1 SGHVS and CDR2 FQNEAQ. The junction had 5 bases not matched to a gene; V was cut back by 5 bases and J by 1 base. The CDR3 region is CASSMGLAGGRQETQYF. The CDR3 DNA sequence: TGTGCCAGCAGCATGGGACTAGCGGGGGGTCGCCAAGAGACCCAGTACTTC.

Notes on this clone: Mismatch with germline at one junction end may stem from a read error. This chain's CDR3 is CASSLSTGGSDEQYF. CDR3 nucleotides: TGTGCCAGCAGTTTATCCACAGGGGGCTCCGACGAGCAGTACTTC. The genes are TRBV28 and TRBJ2-7, with 9 bases matching TRBD1. The CDR3 consists of 15 residues. Germline V lookup: CDR1 MDHEN, CDR2 SYDVKM.

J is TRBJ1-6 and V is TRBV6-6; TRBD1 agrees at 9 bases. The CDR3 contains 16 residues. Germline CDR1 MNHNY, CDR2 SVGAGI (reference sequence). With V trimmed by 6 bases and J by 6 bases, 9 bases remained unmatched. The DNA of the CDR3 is TGTGCCAGCAGGCCAGGACAGGGGTCGGGTAATTCACCCCTCCACTTT. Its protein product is CASRPGQGSGNSPLHF.

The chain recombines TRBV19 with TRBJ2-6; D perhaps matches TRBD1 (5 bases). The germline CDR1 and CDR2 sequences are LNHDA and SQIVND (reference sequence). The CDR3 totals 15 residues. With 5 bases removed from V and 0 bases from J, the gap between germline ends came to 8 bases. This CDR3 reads CASSRQSSGANVLTF. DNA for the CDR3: TGTGCCAGTAGTCGACAGAGCTCTGGGGCCAACGTCCTGACTTTC.

The CDR3 DNA reads as TGTGCCAGCGGGTGGTCCAGGGGGCTTGACGAGCAGTACTTC. As protein: CASGWSRGLDEQYF. The chain combines TRBV6-5 with TRBJ2-7; 8 bases align to TRBD1. The ends lost 8 bases at V and 5 bases at J; junction bases unmatched: 11. The CDR3 runs 14 residues. Germline V gene data show CDR1 as MNHEY and CDR2 as SVGAGI.

The CDR3 bases are TGTGCCAGCAGCTTGGGTGCCAGGGAGGCAGAGACCCAGTACTTC. Translated, it gives CASSLGAREAETQYF. The chain combines TRBV5-4 with TRBJ2-5; possibly TRBD2 for D (6 bases). CDR1 is SGHNT, CDR2 YYREEE, per germline (reference sequence). The CDR3 contains 15 residues. V lost 0 bases to trimming and J lost 4 bases, with 13 bases between them. Together with reference TRBV5-4 and TRBJ2-5, the CDR3 gives the full variable domain: ETGVTQSPTHLIKTRGQQVTLRCSSQSGHNTVSWYQQALGQGPQFIFQYYREEENGRGNFPPRFSGLQFPNYSSELNVNALELDDSALYLCASSLGAREAETQYFGPGTRLLVL.

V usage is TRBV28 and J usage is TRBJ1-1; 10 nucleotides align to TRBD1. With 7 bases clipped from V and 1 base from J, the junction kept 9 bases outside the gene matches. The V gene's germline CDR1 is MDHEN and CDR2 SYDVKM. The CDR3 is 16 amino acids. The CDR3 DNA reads TGTGCCAGCAACCCGACAGGGGGCGGCACGAACACTGAAGCTTTCTTT. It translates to CASNPTGGGTNTEAFF. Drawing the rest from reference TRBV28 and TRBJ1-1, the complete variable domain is DVKVTQSSRYLVKRTGEKVFLECVQDMDHENMFWYRQDPGLGLRLIYFSYDVKMKEKGDIPEGYSVSREKKERFSLILESASTNQTSMYLCASNPTGGGTNTEAFFGQGTRLTVV.

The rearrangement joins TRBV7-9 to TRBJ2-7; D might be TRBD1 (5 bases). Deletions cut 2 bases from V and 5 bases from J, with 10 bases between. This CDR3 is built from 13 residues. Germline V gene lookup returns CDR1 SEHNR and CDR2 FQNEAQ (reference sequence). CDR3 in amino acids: CASSLQGIHEQYF. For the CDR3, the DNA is TGTGCCAGCAGCTTACAGGGTATCCACGAGCAGTACTTC.

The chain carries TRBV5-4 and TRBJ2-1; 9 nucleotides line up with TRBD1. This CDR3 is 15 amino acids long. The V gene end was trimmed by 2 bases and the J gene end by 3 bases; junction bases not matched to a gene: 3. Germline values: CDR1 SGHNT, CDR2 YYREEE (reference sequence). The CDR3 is CASSFGDRDYNEQFF. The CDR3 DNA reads TGTGCCAGCAGCTTTGGGGACAGGGACTACAATGAGCAGTTCTTC.

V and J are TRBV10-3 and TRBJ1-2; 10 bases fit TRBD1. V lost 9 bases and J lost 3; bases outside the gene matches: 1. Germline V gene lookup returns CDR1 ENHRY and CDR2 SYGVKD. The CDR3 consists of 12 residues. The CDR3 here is CAIGQGDYGYTF. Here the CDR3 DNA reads TGTGCCATAGGACAGGGGGACTATGGCTACACCTTC.

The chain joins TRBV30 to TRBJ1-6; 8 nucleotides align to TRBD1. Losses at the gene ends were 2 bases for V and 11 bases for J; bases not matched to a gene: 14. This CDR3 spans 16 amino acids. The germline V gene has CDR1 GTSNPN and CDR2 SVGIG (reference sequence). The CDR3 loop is CAWSPLNLIQGAPLHF. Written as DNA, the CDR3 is TGTGCCTGGAGTCCGCTCAATCTCATACAGGGGGCACCCCTCCACTTT.

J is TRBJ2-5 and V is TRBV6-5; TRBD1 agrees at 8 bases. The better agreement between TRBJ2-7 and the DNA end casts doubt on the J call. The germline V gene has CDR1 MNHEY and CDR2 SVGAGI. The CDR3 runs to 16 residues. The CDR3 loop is CASSYIPGQGLYEQYF. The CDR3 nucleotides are TGTGCCAGCAGTTATATCCCAGGACAGGGACTCTACGAGCAGTACTTC.

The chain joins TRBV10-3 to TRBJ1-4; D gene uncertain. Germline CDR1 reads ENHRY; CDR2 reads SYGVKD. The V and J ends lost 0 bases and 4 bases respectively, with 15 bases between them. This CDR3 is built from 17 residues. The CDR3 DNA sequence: TGTGCCATCAGTGAGTCTGGGTCCCGTCGGGGTAATGAAAAACTGTTTTTT. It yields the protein CAISESGSRRGNEKLFF.

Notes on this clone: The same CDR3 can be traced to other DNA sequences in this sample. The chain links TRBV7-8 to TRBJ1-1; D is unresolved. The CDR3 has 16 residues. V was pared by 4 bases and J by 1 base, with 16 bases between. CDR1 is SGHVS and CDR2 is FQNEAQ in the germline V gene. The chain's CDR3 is CASSSPVRGKNTEAFF. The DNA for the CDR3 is TGTGCCAGCAGCTCCCCGGTTAGAGGAAAGAACACTGAAGCTTTCTTT.

The CDR3 DNA follows: TGTGCCAGCAGCTTTCCCAGGGGGGATCACTACGAGCAGTACTTC. It translates to CASSFPRGDHYEQYF. This chain uses TRBV28 with TRBJ2-7; D possibly corresponds to TRBD1 (7 bases). V was clipped by 6 bases and J by 3 bases, with 18 bases between them. The CDR3 is 15 residues long. Germline V CDR1 and CDR2: MDHEN, SYDVKM.

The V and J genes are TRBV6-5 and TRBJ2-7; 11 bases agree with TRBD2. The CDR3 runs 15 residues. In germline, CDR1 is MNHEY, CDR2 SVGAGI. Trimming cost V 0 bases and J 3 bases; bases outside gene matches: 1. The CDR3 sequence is CASSYSTSGIYEQYF. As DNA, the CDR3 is TGTGCCAGCAGTTACTCGACTAGCGGGATCTACGAGCAGTACTTC.

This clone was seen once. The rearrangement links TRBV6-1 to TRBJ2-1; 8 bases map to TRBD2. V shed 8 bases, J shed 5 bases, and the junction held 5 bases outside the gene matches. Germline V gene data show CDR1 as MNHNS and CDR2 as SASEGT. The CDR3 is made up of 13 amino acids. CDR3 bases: TGTGCCAGCCTAAGCGGGGGCCACAATGAGCAGTTCTTC. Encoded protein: CASLSGGHNEQFF.

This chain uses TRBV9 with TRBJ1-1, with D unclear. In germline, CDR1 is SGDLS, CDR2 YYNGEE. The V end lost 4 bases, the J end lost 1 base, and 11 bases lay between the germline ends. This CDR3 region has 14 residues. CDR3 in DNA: TGTGCCAGCAGCCACCGGGGTAGGAACACTGAAGCTTTCTTT. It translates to CASSHRGRNTEAFF.

The CDR3 coding sequence is TGTGCCAGCAGTGAGCGGGGGGGACGCTCCTATAATTCACCCCTCCACTTT. Translation gives CASSERGGRSYNSPLHF. The chain has TRBV6-1 and TRBJ1-6, with D perhaps TRBD1 (5 bases). The CDR3 consists of 17 residues. Germline-derived CDR1 and CDR2 are MNHNS and SASEGT. V lost 3 bases to trimming and J lost 0 bases, with 12 bases between them.

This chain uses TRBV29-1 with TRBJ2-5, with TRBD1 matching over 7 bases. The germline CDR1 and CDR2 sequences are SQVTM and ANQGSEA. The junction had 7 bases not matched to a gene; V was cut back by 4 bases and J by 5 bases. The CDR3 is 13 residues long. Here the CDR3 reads CSVGERGLETQYF. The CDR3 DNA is TGCAGCGTTGGGGAAAGGGGGCTCGAGACCCAGTACTTC.

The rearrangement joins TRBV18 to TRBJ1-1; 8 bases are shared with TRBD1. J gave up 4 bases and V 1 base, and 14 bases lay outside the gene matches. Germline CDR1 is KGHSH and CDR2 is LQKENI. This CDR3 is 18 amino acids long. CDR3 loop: CASSPLQGASGTRTEAFF. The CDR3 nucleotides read TGTGCCAGCTCACCACTTCAGGGGGCTTCAGGTACGCGCACTGAAGCTTTCTTT.

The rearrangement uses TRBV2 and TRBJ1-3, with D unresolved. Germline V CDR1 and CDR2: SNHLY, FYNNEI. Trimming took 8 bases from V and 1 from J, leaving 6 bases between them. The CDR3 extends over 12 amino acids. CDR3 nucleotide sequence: TGTGCCAGCGAGGATTCTGGAAACACCATATATTTT. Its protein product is CASEDSGNTIYF.

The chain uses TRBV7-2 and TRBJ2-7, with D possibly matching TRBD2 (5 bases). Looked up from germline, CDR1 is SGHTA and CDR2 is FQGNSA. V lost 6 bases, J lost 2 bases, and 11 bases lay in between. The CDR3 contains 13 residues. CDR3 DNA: TGTGCCAGCAGTCCGGGAATTGCCTACGAGCAGTACTTC. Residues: CASSPGIAYEQYF.

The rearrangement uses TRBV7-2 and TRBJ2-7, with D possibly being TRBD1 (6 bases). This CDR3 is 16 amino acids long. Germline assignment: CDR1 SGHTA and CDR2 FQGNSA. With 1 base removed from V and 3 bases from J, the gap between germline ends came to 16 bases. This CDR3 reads CASSLDLGHRGYEQYF. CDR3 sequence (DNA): TGTGCCAGCAGCTTAGACCTGGGACATCGGGGCTACGAGCAGTACTTC.